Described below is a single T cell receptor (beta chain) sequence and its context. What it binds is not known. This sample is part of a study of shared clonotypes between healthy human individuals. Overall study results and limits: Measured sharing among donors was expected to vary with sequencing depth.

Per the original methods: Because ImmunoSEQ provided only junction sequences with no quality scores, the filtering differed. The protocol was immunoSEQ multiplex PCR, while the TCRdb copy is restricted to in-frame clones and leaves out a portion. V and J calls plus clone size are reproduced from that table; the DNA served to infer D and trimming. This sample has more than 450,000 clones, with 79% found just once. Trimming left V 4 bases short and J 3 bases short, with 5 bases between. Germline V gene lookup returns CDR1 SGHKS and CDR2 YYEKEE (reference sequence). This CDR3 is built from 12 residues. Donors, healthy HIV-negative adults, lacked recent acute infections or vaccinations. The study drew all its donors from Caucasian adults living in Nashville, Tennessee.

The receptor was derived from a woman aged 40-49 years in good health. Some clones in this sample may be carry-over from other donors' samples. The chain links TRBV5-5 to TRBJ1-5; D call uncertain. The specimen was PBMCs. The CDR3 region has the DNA TGTGCCAGCAGCCGCCTCAATCAGCCCCAGCATTTT. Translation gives CASSRLNQPQHF. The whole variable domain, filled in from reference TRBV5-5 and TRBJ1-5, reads DAGVTQSPTHLIKTRGQQVTLRCSPISGHKSVSWYQQVLGQGPQFIFQYYEKEERGRGNFPDRFSARQFPNYSSELNVNALLLGDSALYLCASSRLNQPQHFGDGTRLSIL.